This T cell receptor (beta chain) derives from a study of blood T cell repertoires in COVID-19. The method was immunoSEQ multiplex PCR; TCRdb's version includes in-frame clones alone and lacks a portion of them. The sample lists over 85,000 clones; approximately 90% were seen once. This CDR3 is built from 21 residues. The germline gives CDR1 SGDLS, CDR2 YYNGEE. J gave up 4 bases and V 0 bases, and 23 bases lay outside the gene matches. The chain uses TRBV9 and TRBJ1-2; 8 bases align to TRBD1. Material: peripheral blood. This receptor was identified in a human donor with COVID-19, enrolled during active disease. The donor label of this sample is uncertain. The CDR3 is CASSVGYLGGTGAPISYGYTF. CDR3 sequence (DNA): TGTGCCAGCAGCGTAGGATATTTGGGGGGGACAGGCGCTCCTATATCCTATGGCTACACCTTC. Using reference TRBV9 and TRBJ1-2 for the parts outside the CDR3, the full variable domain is DSGVTQTPKHLITATGQRVTLRCSPRSGDLSVYWYQQSLDQGLQFLIQYYNGEERAKGNILERFSAQQFPDLHSELNLSSLELGDSALYFCASSVGYLGGTGAPISYGYTFGSGTRLTVV.